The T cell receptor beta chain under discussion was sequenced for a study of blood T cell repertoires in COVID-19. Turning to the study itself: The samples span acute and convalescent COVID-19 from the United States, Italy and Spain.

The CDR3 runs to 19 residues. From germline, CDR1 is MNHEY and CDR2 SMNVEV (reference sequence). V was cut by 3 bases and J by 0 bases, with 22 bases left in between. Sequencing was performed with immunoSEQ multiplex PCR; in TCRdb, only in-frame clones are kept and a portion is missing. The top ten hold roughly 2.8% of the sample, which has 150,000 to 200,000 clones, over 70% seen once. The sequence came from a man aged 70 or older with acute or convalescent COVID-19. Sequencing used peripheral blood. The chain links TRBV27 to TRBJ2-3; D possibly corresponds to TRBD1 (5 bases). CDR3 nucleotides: TGTGCCAGCAGTTTCGTTCGCAGGCAACTCAGGGCTAGCACAGATACGCAGTATTTT. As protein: CASSFVRRQLRASTDTQYF.